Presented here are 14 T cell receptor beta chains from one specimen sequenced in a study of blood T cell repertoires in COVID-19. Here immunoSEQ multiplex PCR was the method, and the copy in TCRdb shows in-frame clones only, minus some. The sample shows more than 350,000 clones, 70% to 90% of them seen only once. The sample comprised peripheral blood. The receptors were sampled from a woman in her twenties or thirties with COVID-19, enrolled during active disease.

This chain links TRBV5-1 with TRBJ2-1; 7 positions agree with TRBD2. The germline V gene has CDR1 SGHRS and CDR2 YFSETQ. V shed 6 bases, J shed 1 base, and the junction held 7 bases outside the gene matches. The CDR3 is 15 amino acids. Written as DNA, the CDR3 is TGCGCCAGCAAGGGAGGGCCTAATTCCTACAATGAGCAGTTCTTC. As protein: CASKGGPNSYNEQFF.

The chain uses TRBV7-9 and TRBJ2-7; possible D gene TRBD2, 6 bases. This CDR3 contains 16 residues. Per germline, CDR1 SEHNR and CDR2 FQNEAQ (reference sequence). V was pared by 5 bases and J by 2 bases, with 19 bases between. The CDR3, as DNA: TGTGCCAGCAGCGGGGACTCCTCCCTTGCCCCCTACGAGCAGTACTTC. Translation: CASSGDSSLAPYEQYF.

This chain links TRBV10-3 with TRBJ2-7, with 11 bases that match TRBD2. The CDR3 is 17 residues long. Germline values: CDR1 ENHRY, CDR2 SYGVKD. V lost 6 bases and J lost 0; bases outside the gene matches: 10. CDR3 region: CAIRIGTGTSGSYEQYF. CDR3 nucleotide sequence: TGTGCCATCAGGATAGGGACCGGGACTAGCGGCTCCTACGAGCAGTACTTC.

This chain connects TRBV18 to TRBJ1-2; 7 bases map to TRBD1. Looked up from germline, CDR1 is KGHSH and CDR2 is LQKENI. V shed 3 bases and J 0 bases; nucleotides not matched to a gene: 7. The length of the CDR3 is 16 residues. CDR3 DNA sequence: TGTGCCAGCTCACCCTACAAGGACAGGACTAACTATGGCTACACCTTC. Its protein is CASSPYKDRTNYGYTF.

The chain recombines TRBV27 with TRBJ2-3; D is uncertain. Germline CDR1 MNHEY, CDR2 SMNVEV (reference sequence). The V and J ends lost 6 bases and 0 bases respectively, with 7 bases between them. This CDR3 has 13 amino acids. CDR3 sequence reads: CASRPSSTDTQYF. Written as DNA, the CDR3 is TGTGCCAGCAGGCCGAGTAGCACAGATACGCAGTATTTT.

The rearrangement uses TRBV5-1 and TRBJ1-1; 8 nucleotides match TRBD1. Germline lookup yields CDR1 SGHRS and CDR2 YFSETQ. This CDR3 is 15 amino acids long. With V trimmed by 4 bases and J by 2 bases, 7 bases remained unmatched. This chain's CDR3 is CASSPRDRPNTEAFF. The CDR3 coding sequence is TGCGCCAGCAGCCCTCGGGACAGGCCTAACACTGAAGCTTTCTTT. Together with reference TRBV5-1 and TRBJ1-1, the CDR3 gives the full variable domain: KAGVTQTPRYLIKTRGQQVTLSCSPISGHRSVSWYQQTPGQGLQFLFEYFSETQRNKGNFPGRFSGRQFSNSRSEMNVSTLELGDSALYLCASSPRDRPNTEAFFGQGTRLTVV.

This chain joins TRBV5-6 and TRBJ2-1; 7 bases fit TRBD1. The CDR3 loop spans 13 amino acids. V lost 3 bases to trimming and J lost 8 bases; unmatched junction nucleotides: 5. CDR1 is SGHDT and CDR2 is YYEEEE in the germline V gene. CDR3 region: CASSWDRIDEQFF. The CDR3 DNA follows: TGTGCCAGCAGCTGGGACAGAATCGATGAGCAGTTCTTC.

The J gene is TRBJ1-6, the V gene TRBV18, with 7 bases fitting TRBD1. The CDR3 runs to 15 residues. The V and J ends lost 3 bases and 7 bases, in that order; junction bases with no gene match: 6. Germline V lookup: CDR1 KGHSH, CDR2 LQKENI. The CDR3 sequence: CASSPVTGANSPLHF. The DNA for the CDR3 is TGTGCCAGCTCACCCGTTACAGGGGCGAATTCACCCCTCCACTTT. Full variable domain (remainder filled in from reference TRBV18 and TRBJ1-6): NAGVMQNPRHLVRRRGQEARLRCSPMKGHSHVYWYRQLPEEGLKFMVYLQKENIIDESGMPKERFSAEFPKEGPSILRIQQVVRGDSAAYFCASSPVTGANSPLHFGNGTRLTVT.

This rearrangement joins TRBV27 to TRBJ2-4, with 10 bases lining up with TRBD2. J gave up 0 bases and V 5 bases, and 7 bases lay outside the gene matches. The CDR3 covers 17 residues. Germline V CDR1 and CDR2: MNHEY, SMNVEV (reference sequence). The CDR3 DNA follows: TGTGCCAGCAGTCCCCGGACTAGCGGAATAGCCAAAAACATTCAGTACTTC. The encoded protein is CASSPRTSGIAKNIQYF.

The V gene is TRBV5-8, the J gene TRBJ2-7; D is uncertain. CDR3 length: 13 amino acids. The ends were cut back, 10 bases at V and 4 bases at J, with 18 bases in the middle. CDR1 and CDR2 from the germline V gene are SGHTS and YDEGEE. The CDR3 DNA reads TGTGCCGCCACCTATATCCCCTTTTACGAGCAGTACTTC. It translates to CAATYIPFYEQYF.

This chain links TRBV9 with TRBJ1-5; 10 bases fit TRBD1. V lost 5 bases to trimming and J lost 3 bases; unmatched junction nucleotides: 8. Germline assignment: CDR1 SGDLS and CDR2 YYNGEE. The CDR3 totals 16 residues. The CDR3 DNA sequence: TGTGCCAGCAGTGGGGGGACAGGGGCTAACAATCAGCCCCAGCATTTT. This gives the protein CASSGGTGANNQPQHF.

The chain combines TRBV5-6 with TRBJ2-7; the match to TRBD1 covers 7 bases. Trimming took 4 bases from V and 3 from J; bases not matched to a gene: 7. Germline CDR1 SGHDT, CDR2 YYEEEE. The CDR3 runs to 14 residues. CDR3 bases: TGTGCCAGCAGCCCACCGGGGACAGTCTACGAGCAGTACTTC. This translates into CASSPPGTVYEQYF.

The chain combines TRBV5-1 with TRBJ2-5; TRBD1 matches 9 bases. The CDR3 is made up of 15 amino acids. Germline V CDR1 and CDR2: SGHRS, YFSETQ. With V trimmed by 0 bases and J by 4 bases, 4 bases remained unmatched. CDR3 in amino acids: CASSLAGTGRETQYF. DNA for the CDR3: TGCGCCAGCAGCTTGGCTGGGACAGGGCGAGAGACCCAGTACTTC.

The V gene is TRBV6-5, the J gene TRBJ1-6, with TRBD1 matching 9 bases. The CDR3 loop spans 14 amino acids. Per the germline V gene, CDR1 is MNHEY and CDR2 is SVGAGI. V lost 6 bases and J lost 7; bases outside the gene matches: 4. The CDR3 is CASSRQGGNSPLHF. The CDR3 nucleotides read TGTGCCAGCAGCCGACAGGGGGGCAATTCACCCCTCCACTTT.